This TCR beta chain was identified in a study of blood T cell repertoires in COVID-19. Study at large: The samples span acute and convalescent COVID-19 from the United States, Italy and Spain.

The repertoire was sequenced with immunoSEQ multiplex PCR; TCRdb's copy has only in-frame clones and lacks some. The repertoire includes fewer than 250,000 clones, more than 75% of them detected once, and around 16% sits in the top ten. Ages ranged from 18 to 89 years, with residence in 24 US areas. The specimen was PBMCs or T cells enriched from blood (not recorded which). This TCR was recovered from a woman between 50 and 59 years old with acute COVID-19.

Here the CDR3 reads CASGPGGPKNIQYF. CDR3 sequence (DNA): TGTGCCAGCGGGCCAGGGGGCCCCAAAAACATTCAGTACTTC. The chain has TRBV9 and TRBJ2-4, with TRBD1 matching 8 bases. Germline values: CDR1 SGDLS, CDR2 YYNGEE. The trim removed 7 bases at V and 2 bases at J, leaving 5 bases unmatched. The CDR3 spans 14 residues.